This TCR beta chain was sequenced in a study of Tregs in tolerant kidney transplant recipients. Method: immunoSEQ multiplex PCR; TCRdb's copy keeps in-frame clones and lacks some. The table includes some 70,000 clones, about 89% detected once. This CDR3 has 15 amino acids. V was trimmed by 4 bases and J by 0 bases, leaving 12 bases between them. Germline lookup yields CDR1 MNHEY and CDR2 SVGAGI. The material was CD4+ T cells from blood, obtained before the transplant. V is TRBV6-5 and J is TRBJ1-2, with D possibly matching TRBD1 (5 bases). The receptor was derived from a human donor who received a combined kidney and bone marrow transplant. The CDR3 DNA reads TGTGCCAGCAGTTCCGGGGGGAAAGCTAACTATGGCTACACCTTC. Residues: CASSSGGKANYGYTF.